These T cell receptor beta chains were read from a single sample in a study of T-cell reconstitution after alpha-beta-depleted transplantation in children. Each CDR3 protein is one row after TCRdb ran MiXCR on the PCR reads. The sample yields about 600,000 distinct CDR3 sequences, under 25% seen once. Specimen: PBMCs, mostly from graft donor cells, collected 360 days after TCRalphabeta/CD19-depleted stem cell transplant. The receptors stem from a boy less than two years old who had a stem cell transplant for acute myeloid leukemia, so the T cells may come from the graft donor. The conserved cysteine and the conserved F or W are not part of the CDR3 here.

J: TRBJ2-1
V: TRBV14
CDR3: ASSSAGSYNEQF

J: TRBJ2-2
V: TRBV7-9
CDR3: ASSAGPGELF

J: TRBJ1-3
V: TRBV11-2
CDR3: ASSLVGAGNTIY

J: TRBJ2-7
V: TRBV6-5
CDR3: ASSYSPTGGLYEQY

J: TRBJ2-1
V: TRBV5-1
CDR3: ASSLGASGGANEQF

J: TRBJ2-5
V: TRBV20-1
CDR3: SARRTSAETQY

J: TRBJ2-6
V: TRBV21-1
CDR3: ASSKLLGDRPFSGANVLT

J: TRBJ2-3
V: TRBV20-1
CDR3: SAHGDMQY

J: TRBJ2-1
V: TRBV4-1
CDR3: ASSQDVQSYNEQF

J: TRBJ2-1
V: TRBV29-1
CDR3: SVPIRRSSYNEQF

J: TRBJ2-1
V: TRBV7-9
CDR3: ASSYQPIPTYNEQF

J: TRBJ2-2
V: TRBV29-1
CDR3: SAGVGPGELF

J: TRBJ2-5
V: TRBV20-1
CDR3: SAKLLETQY

J: TRBJ2-6
V: TRBV3-1
CDR3: ASSQGWGGANVLT

J: TRBJ2-5
V: TRBV20-1
CDR3: SLYGTAATETQY

J: TRBJ1-2
V: TRBV4-3
CDR3: ASSSEARGPRPWGYT

J: TRBJ2-1
V: TRBV4-1
CDR3: ASSQDRKVRYYNEQF

J: TRBJ2-1
V: TRBV15
CDR3: ATRDTGRNEQF

J: TRBJ2-1
V: TRBV7-6
CDR3: ASSSPTGGFSYNEQF

J: TRBJ1-5
V: TRBV20-1
CDR3: SARDEGDIHQPQH

J: TRBJ2-1
V: TRBV5-4
CDR3: ASSARTGGYNEQF

J: TRBJ1-2
V: TRBV29-1
CDR3: SVDVGRVYGYT

J: TRBJ2-2
V: TRBV6-1
CDR3: ASGRGSEGSGELF

J: TRBJ1-1
V: TRBV12-3/TRBV12-4
CDR3: ASSPKPQAARTEAF

J: TRBJ2-1
V: TRBV15
CDR3: ATSRGPPSSYNEQF

J: TRBJ2-1
V: TRBV6-2/TRBV6-3
CDR3: ASSYSAGYEQF

J: TRBJ1-2
V: TRBV20-1
CDR3: SASRGRSRNYGYT

J: TRBJ2-1
V: TRBV3-1
CDR3: ASSWDSRTF

J: TRBJ2-1
V: TRBV9
CDR3: ASNPGQGNNEQF

J: TRBJ2-3
V: TRBV14
CDR3: ASSQALAGWTQY

J: TRBJ1-1
V: TRBV27
CDR3: ASSLFPGSTLNTEAF

J: TRBJ2-7
V: TRBV18
CDR3: ASRRAESYEQY

J: TRBJ2-1
V: TRBV7-9
CDR3: ASSLQIRANEQF

J: TRBJ2-1
V: TRBV11-2
CDR3: ASSILAGGINEQF

J: TRBJ2-7
V: TRBV6-2/TRBV6-3
CDR3: ASTTGLEQY

J: TRBJ1-2
V: TRBV29-1
CDR3: SASVRREDYGYT